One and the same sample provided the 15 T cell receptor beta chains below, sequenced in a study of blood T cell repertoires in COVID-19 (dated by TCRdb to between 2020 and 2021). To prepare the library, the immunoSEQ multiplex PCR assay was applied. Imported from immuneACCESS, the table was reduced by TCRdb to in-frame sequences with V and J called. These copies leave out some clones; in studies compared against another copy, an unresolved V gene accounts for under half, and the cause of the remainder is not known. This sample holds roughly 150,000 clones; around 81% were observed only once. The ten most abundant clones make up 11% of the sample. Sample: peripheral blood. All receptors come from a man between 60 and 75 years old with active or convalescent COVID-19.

CDR3 coding DNA: TGTGCCAGCCAGGGACAGCACTCTGGGGCCAACGTCCTGACTTTC. Amino acid sequence: CASQGQHSGANVLTF. V and J are TRBV28 and TRBJ2-6; 7 bases match TRBD1. This CDR3 has 15 amino acids. Trimming cost V 8 bases and J 0 bases; bases outside gene matches: 4. Germline CDR1 MDHEN, CDR2 SYDVKM.

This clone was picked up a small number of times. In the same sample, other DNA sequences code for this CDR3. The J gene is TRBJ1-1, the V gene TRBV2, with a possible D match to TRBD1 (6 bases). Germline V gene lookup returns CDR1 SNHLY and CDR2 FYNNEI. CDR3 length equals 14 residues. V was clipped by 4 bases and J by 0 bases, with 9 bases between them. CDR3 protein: CASSVTGMNTEAFF. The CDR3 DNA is TGTGCCAGCAGTGTTACAGGGATGAACACTGAAGCTTTCTTT.

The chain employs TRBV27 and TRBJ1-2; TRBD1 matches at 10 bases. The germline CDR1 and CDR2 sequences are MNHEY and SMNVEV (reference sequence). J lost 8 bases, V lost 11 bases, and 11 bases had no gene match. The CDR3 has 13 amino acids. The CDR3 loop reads CAPSEGQGKGYTF. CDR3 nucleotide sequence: TGTGCCCCTTCGGAGGGACAGGGGAAAGGCTACACCTTC.

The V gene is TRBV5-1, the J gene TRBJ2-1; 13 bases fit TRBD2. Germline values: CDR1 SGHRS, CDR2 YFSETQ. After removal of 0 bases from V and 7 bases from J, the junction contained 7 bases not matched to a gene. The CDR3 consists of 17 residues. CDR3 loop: CASSLARTSGSWNEQFF. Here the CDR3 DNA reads TGCGCCAGCAGCTTGGCCCGGACTAGCGGGAGTTGGAATGAGCAGTTCTTC.

The CDR3 coding sequence is TGTGCCAGCAGCCCCGCGAGCTCTGGAAACACCATATATTTT. Its translation: CASSPASSGNTIYF. The genes are TRBV5-6 and TRBJ1-3; D is undetermined. Trimming took off 4 bases at V and 0 bases at J, with 8 bases between the two ends. Germline assignment: CDR1 SGHDT and CDR2 YYEEEE. The CDR3 sequence is 14 residues long.

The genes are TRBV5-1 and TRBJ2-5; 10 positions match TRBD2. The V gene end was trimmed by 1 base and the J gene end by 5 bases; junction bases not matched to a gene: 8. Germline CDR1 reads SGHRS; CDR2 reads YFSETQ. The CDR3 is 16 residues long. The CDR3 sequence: CASSLNSGGAWETQYF. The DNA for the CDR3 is TGCGCCAGCAGCTTGAACAGCGGGGGGGCGTGGGAGACCCAGTACTTC.

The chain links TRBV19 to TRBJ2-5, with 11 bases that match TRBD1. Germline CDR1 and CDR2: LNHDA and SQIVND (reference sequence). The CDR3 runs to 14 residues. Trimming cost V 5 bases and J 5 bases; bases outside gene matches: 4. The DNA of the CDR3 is TGTGCCAGTAGTGAGGGACAGGGGGTCGAGACCCAGTACTTC. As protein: CASSEGQGVETQYF.

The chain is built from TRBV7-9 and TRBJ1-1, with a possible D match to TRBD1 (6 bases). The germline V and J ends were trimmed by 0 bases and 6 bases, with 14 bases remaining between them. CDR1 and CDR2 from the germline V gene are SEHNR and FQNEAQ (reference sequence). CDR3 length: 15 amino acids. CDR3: CASSLATQGRAEAFF. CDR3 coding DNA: TGTGCCAGCAGCTTAGCCACCCAGGGGCGGGCTGAAGCTTTCTTT. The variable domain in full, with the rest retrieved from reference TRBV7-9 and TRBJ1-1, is DTGVSQNPRHKITKRGQNVTFRCDPISEHNRLYWYRQTLGQGPEFLTYFQNEAQLEKSRLLSDRFSAERPKGSFSTLEIQRTEQGDSAMYLCASSLATQGRAEAFFGQGTRLTVV.

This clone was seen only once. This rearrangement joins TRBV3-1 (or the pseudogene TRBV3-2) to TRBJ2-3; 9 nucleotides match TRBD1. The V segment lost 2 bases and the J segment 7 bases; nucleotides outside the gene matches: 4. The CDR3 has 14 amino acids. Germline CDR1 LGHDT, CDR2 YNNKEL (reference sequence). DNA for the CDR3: TGTGCCAGCAGCCAAAGACAGGGGGTGAATACGCAGTATTTT. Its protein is CASSQRQGVNTQYF.

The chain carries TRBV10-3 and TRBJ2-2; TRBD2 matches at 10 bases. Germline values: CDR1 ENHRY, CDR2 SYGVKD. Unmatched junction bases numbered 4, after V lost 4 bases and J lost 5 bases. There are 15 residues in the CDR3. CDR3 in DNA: TGTGCCATCAGTGCAACTAGCGGGGAAACCGGGGAGCTGTTTTTT. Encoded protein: CAISATSGETGELFF.

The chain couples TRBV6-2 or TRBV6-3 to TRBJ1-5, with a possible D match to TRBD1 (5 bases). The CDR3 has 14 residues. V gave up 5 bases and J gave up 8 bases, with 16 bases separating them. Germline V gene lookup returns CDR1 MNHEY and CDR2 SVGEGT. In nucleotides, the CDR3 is TGTGCCAGCAGTAACCTGGGCGGGACGGAGCCCCAGCATTTT. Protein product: CASSNLGGTEPQHF.

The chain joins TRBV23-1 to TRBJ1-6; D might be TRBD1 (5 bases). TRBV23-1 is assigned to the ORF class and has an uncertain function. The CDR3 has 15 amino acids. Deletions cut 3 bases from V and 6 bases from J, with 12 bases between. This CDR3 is CASSHVGGSNSPLHF. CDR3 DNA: TGCGCCAGCAGTCACGTGGGGGGAAGTAATTCACCCCTCCACTTT.

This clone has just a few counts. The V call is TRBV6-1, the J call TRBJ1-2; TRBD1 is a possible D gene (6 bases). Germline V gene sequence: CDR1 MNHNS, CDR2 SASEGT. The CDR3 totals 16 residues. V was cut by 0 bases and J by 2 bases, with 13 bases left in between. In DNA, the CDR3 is TGTGCCAGCAGTGAAGCGCGGTTCAGGGGAAACTATGGCTACACCTTC. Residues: CASSEARFRGNYGYTF.

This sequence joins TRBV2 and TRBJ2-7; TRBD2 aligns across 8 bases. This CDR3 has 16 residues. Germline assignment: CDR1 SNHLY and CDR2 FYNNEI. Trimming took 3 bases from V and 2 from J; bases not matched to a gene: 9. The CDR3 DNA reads TGTGCCAGCAGTGAGACTGCTAGCGGGCCACCCTACGAGCAGTACTTC. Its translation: CASSETASGPPYEQYF.

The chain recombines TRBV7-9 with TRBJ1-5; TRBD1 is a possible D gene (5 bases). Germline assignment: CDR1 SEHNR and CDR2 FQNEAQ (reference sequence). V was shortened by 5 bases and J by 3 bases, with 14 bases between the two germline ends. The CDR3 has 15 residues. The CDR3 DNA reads TGTGCCAGCAGCCGCGCAGGGTCAAACAATCAGCCCCAGCATTTT. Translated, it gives CASSRAGSNNQPQHF.